This TCR beta chain stems from a study of T cell responses to AZD1222 COVID-19 vaccine. For the study at large: Analysis merged second doses at about 4 or about 12 weeks.

The CDR3 is 17 residues long. Germline CDR1 is KGHDR and CDR2 is SFDVKD. V was trimmed by 5 bases and J by 2 bases, leaving 19 bases between them. Sequencing was performed with immunoSEQ multiplex PCR; in TCRdb, only in-frame clones are kept and a portion is missing. The sample holds about 85,000 clones, 89% seen once. Notes on the study in general: Per reports, nearly half of all spike-specific TCRs target regions that are unmutated in variants. The study found Spike-specific TCR breadth and depth rose after two AZD1222 doses. Donors were mostly white British, more females; clonal diversity possibly underestimated.

Remarks on this clone: Its antigen is undetermined.

Sequenced here: peripheral blood, sampled on day 0 of AZD1222 vaccination. This chain uses TRBV24-1 with TRBJ2-3; possibly TRBD1 for D (5 bases). This TCR came from an adult in good health. CDR3 DNA: TGTGCCACCAGTGTAGCAGATAGACAGCCTTACACAGATACGCAGTATTTT. Translated, it gives CATSVADRQPYTDTQYF.